These T cell receptor beta chains were read from a single sample in a study of identical twins. Each CDR3 protein gets one entry after TCRdb re-called the 5' RACE reads with MiXCR. This sample has about 660,000 distinct CDR3 sequences; approximately 9% occur once, and the top ten carry roughly 0.97%. These data also featured in a second study, about yellow fever vaccine responses in identical twins.

What was sequenced was PBMCs. The receptors stem from a young woman in good health. The CDR3 runs from the conserved cysteine through the conserved F or W. The D gene is left open where the match is weak. The listing skips clone size in some rows; elsewhere it reads once, few, many or a size class.

cdr3_aa: CRVRGTHGETQYF; cdr3_nt: TGCAGGGTTCGCGGGACGCACGGCGAGACCCAGTACTTC; clone_size: NA; d_call: NA; j_call: TRBJ2-5; v_call: TRBV20-1
cdr3_aa: CSARSTAAKNIQYF; cdr3_nt: TGCAGTGCCAGATCCACAGCAGCCAAAAACATTCAGTACTTC; clone_size: NA; d_call: NA; j_call: TRBJ2-4; v_call: TRBV20-1
cdr3_aa: CASSLELAGWTDTQYF; cdr3_nt: TGCGCCAGCAGCTTGGAGTTGGCGGGTTGGACAGATACGCAGTATTTT; clone_size: NA; d_call: NA; j_call: TRBJ2-3; v_call: TRBV5-1
cdr3_aa: CASSSPPTGHEAFF; cdr3_nt: TGTGCCAGCAGTTCCCCGCCGACAGGTCATGAAGCTTTCTTT; clone_size: NA; d_call: NA; j_call: TRBJ1-1; v_call: TRBV6-5
cdr3_aa: CASSLVVPSGSNYNEQFF; cdr3_nt: TGTGCCAGCAGCTTAGTTGTTCCTAGCGGGAGCAACTACAATGAGCAGTTCTTC; clone_size: few; d_call: TRBD2; j_call: TRBJ2-1; v_call: TRBV11-3
cdr3_aa: CATRESSYEQYF; cdr3_nt: TGTGCCACCCGCGAGAGCTCCTACGAGCAGTACTTC; clone_size: few; d_call: NA; j_call: TRBJ2-7; v_call: TRBV24-1
cdr3_aa: CSATGQSNYGYTF; cdr3_nt: TGCAGCGCAACCGGACAGTCTAACTATGGCTACACCTTC; clone_size: NA; d_call: NA; j_call: TRBJ1-2; v_call: TRBV29-1
cdr3_aa: CASPGQLPNEQFF; cdr3_nt: TGTGCCAGCCCGGGACAGCTACCCAATGAGCAGTTCTTC; clone_size: few; d_call: NA; j_call: TRBJ2-1; v_call: TRBV21-1
cdr3_aa: CSARRSAYYEQYF; cdr3_nt: TGCAGTGCTAGAAGGTCCGCTTACTACGAGCAGTACTTC; clone_size: many; d_call: NA; j_call: TRBJ2-7; v_call: TRBV20-1
cdr3_aa: CSVLAGVSDTQYF; cdr3_nt: TGCAGTGTGCTAGCGGGGGTGTCAGATACGCAGTATTTT; clone_size: few; d_call: TRBD2; j_call: TRBJ2-3; v_call: TRBV20-1
cdr3_aa: CSAREGERDTEAFF; cdr3_nt: TGCAGTGCTAGAGAAGGGGAAAGGGACACTGAAGCTTTCTTT; clone_size: NA; d_call: NA; j_call: TRBJ1-1; v_call: TRBV20-1
cdr3_aa: CASSPVRATNEKLFF; cdr3_nt: TGTGCCAGCTCACCAGTCCGGGCAACTAATGAAAAACTGTTTTTT; clone_size: many; d_call: NA; j_call: TRBJ1-4; v_call: TRBV18
cdr3_aa: CSARDFGTGGTYEQYF; cdr3_nt: TGCAGTGCTAGAGATTTTGGGACAGGGGGAACCTACGAGCAGTACTTC; clone_size: many; d_call: TRBD1; j_call: TRBJ2-7; v_call: TRBV20-1
cdr3_aa: CASSLIGGGQYF; cdr3_nt: TGTGCCAGCAGCTTGATCGGGGGGGGGCAGTACTTC; clone_size: few; d_call: TRBD2; j_call: TRBJ2-7; v_call: TRBV7-2
cdr3_aa: CASSQTGPSEQFF; cdr3_nt: TGTGCCAGCAGCCAGACAGGGCCTTCAGAGCAGTTCTTC; clone_size: NA; d_call: TRBD1; j_call: TRBJ2-1; v_call: TRBV7-2
cdr3_aa: CASPKRTGGQTHTGELFF; cdr3_nt: TGTGCCAGCCCCAAGCGTACAGGGGGCCAAACTCACACCGGGGAGCTGTTTTTT; clone_size: few; d_call: NA; j_call: TRBJ2-2; v_call: TRBV21-1
cdr3_aa: CSARKGDSPPETQYF; cdr3_nt: TGCAGTGCTAGGAAGGGGGATTCACCCCCAGAGACCCAGTACTTC; clone_size: few; d_call: NA; j_call: TRBJ2-5; v_call: TRBV20-1
cdr3_aa: CSVLAKLASHYGYTF; cdr3_nt: TGCAGCGTACTGGCCAAACTGGCTAGCCACTATGGCTACACCTTC; clone_size: few; d_call: NA; j_call: TRBJ1-2; v_call: TRBV29-1
cdr3_aa: CASSSLGLAGNTGELFF; cdr3_nt: TGTGCCAGCAGCAGCTTGGGACTAGCGGGGAACACCGGGGAGCTGTTTTTT; clone_size: few; d_call: TRBD2; j_call: TRBJ2-2; v_call: TRBV12-3/TRBV12-4
cdr3_aa: CASSSPDRSYGYTF; cdr3_nt: TGTGCCAGCAGCTCTCCTGACAGGTCATATGGCTACACCTTC; clone_size: many; d_call: NA; j_call: TRBJ1-2; v_call: TRBV12-3/TRBV12-4
cdr3_aa: CSARDLVVSDYEQYF; cdr3_nt: TGCAGTGCTAGAGATTTGGTTGTCTCGGATTACGAGCAGTACTTC; clone_size: many; d_call: NA; j_call: TRBJ2-7; v_call: TRBV20-1
cdr3_aa: CASSLKGSGELFF; cdr3_nt: TGTGCCAGCAGCTTAAAGGGGAGCGGGGAGCTGTTTTTT; clone_size: few; d_call: NA; j_call: TRBJ2-2; v_call: TRBV7-2
cdr3_aa: CASSLHSEEETQYF; cdr3_nt: TGTGCCAGCAGCTTGCACAGCGAAGAAGAGACCCAGTACTTC; clone_size: few; d_call: NA; j_call: TRBJ2-5; v_call: TRBV7-9
cdr3_aa: CASSSRRGRNTGELFF; cdr3_nt: TGTGCCAGCAGTTCCAGGAGGGGGCGGAACACCGGGGAGCTGTTTTTT; clone_size: NA; d_call: NA; j_call: TRBJ2-2; v_call: TRBV28
cdr3_aa: CASSIQGTGELFF; cdr3_nt: TGTGCCAGCAGCATTCAGGGGACCGGGGAGCTGTTTTTT; clone_size: NA; d_call: NA; j_call: TRBJ2-2; v_call: TRBV11-2
cdr3_aa: CASAPGGVNEQFF; cdr3_nt: TGTGCCAGCGCGCCGGGGGGAGTCAATGAGCAGTTCTTC; clone_size: few; d_call: TRBD2; j_call: TRBJ2-1; v_call: TRBV14
cdr3_aa: CATLGQANNTGELFF; cdr3_nt: TGTGCCACACTAGGACAGGCCAATAACACCGGGGAGCTGTTTTTT; clone_size: NA; d_call: TRBD1; j_call: TRBJ2-2; v_call: TRBV12-3/TRBV12-4
cdr3_aa: CASSLLAGTSTDTQYF; cdr3_nt: TGTGCCAGCAGTTTACTAGCGGGGACTAGCACAGATACGCAGTATTTT; clone_size: few; d_call: TRBD2; j_call: TRBJ2-3; v_call: TRBV12-3/TRBV12-4
cdr3_aa: CASSYPTRGSSTDTQYF; cdr3_nt: TGTGCCAGCAGTTACCCCACACGGGGTTCTAGCACAGATACGCAGTATTTT; clone_size: few; d_call: NA; j_call: TRBJ2-3; v_call: TRBV6-5
cdr3_aa: CAITGQGVGYGYTF; cdr3_nt: TGTGCCATCACGGGACAGGGGGTTGGGTATGGCTACACCTTC; clone_size: few; d_call: TRBD1; j_call: TRBJ1-2; v_call: TRBV10-3